The 20 T cell receptor beta chains below all came from one sample that was sequenced in a study of T cells in Graves' hyperthyroidism and ophthalmopathy. Authors of the study amplified TCR beta CDR3 regions from RNA transcripts. Initially, a first-round RT-PCR of the TCR CDR3 employed the HTBI primer set. TCRdb redid the calling of the multiplex PCR reads with MiXCR, one entry per CDR3 protein. Of hundreds of thousands of distinct CDR3 sequences listed, approximately 15% are singletons. Material for sequencing was blood. The origin of the receptors is a woman in her fifties or sixties with Graves' ophthalmopathy.

This clonotype was seen repeatedly, ten times or more. CDR3 nucleotide sequence: TGCGCCAGCAGACAGGACGGGACTAGCGGCTCCTACGAGCAGTACTTC. Its translation: CASRQDGTSGSYEQYF. The chain is built from TRBV5-1 and TRBJ2-7; 11 bases fit TRBD2. CDR3 length: 16 residues. The V gene end was trimmed by 5 bases and the J gene end by 0 bases; junction bases not matched to a gene: 7. Per germline, CDR1 SGHRS and CDR2 YFSETQ.

This clonotype was seen only a few times. The V call is TRBV6-2 or TRBV6-3, the J call TRBJ2-1; 8 nucleotides line up with TRBD2. V shed 6 bases, J shed 0 bases, and the junction held 13 bases outside the gene matches. Germline CDR1 MNHEY, CDR2 SVGEGT. The CDR3 length is 18 residues. The CDR3 sequence: CASRTSLIAGTSYNEQFF. CDR3 bases: TGTGCCAGCAGGACGAGCTTAATAGCGGGAACCTCCTACAATGAGCAGTTCTTC.

This clonotype was recorded at least ten times. The V gene is TRBV11-1, the J gene TRBJ2-5, with D tentatively TRBD1 (6 bases). The CDR3 runs to 13 residues. The germline V and J ends were trimmed by 5 bases and 2 bases, with 9 bases remaining between them. CDR1 is SGHAT and CDR2 is FQDESV in the germline V gene (reference sequence). The CDR3 nucleotides are TGTGCCAGCAGCCCCCAGGGGCAAGAGACCCAGTACTTC. Amino acids: CASSPQGQETQYF.

This clonotype came up many times. The rearrangement joins TRBV29-1 to TRBJ2-1, with 10 bases matching TRBD1. The ends lost 2 bases at V and 4 bases at J; junction bases unmatched: 2. The CDR3 loop spans 14 amino acids. Germline CDR1 reads SQVTM; CDR2 reads ANQGSEA. For the CDR3, the DNA is TGCAGCGTTGAAAGGGACAGGGGATACAATGAGCAGTTCTTC. This gives the protein CSVERDRGYNEQFF.

The chain recombines TRBV19 with TRBJ1-4; D is uncertain. The CDR3 has 13 residues. Trimming left V 3 bases short and J 7 bases short, with 9 bases between. Germline values: CDR1 LNHDA, CDR2 SQIVND (reference sequence). Here the CDR3 DNA reads TGTGCCAGTAGTATTGCCCGGGGTGAAAAACTGTTTTTT. This encodes CASSIARGEKLFF.

This clonotype appeared many times. The genes are TRBV6-2 or TRBV6-3 and TRBJ1-1; D unclear. Germline loops: CDR1 MNHEY, CDR2 SVGEGT. The V end lost 4 bases, the J end lost 7 bases, and 13 bases lay between the germline ends. The CDR3 is 13 residues long. The CDR3 DNA is TGTGCCAGCAGTTCGGAAGGGCACGGTGAAGCTTTCTTT. It translates to CASSSEGHGEAFF.

This clonotype was counted only a few times. The chain couples TRBV9 to TRBJ2-5; D may be TRBD1 (6 bases). The CDR3 spans 13 residues. Trimming stripped 0 bases from V and 5 bases from J, with 8 bases between. The V gene's germline CDR1 is SGDLS and CDR2 YYNGEE. The CDR3 DNA follows: TGTGCCAGCAGCGTAGACAGGGATGAGACCCAGTACTTC. Translating it yields CASSVDRDETQYF.

Ten or more counts support this clonotype. The chain uses TRBV24-1 and TRBJ2-1; 12 nucleotides match TRBD2. The CDR3 has 16 residues. CDR1 is KGHDR and CDR2 is SFDVKD in the germline V gene. Trimming took 5 bases from V and 4 from J; bases not matched to a gene: 5. The CDR3 here is CATSGVGLAGYNEQFF. CDR3 nucleotides: TGTGCCACCAGTGGGGTCGGACTAGCGGGATACAATGAGCAGTTCTTC.

In this sample, this clonotype turned up many times. V gene TRBV5-1 combines with J gene TRBJ1-2; TRBD1 matches at 7 bases. Germline V lookup: CDR1 SGHRS, CDR2 YFSETQ. This CDR3 contains 14 residues. V was clipped by 0 bases and J by 6 bases; unmatched bases: 5. In DNA, the CDR3 is TGCGCCAGCAGCTTGGCCCCTCAGGGGGATGGCTACACCTTC. Protein: CASSLAPQGDGYTF.

This clonotype has a handful of counts. The J gene is TRBJ1-2, the V gene TRBV6-1, with 8 bases that match TRBD1. The germline CDR1 and CDR2 sequences are MNHNS and SASEGT. This CDR3 is 15 amino acids long. The V and J ends lost 1 base and 6 bases, in that order; junction bases with no gene match: 7. The CDR3 region is CASSEVWTGNNGYTF. DNA of the CDR3: TGTGCCAGCAGTGAAGTCTGGACAGGGAATAATGGCTACACCTTC.

Only a few counts were recorded for this clonotype. A junction boundary mismatches the germline segment, possibly from a read error. The rearrangement links TRBV7-6 to TRBJ1-5; perhaps TRBD1 as D (5 bases). The CDR3 is 15 residues long. Germline V CDR1 and CDR2: SGHVS, FNYEAQ. Here the CDR3 reads CASSLGRGGDQPQHF. The CDR3 DNA reads as TGTGCCAGCAGTTTAGGGAGGGGAGGGGATCAGCCCCAGCATTTT.

Comments on this clonotype: One end of the junction is discordant with germline, which a read error may explain. This chain connects TRBV6-1 to TRBJ2-3; 11 bases map to TRBD2. This CDR3 has 14 residues. CDR1 and CDR2 from the germline V gene are MNHNS and SASEGT. DNA for the CDR3: TGTGCCGGCAGAGATAGCGGGAGGGCAGATACGCAGTATTTT. This codes for CAGRDSGRADTQYF.

The V and J genes are TRBV20-1 and TRBJ1-6; D is possibly TRBD1 (5 bases). The V and J ends lost 2 bases and 0 bases respectively, with 20 bases between them. CDR3 length: 19 residues. Germline V gene lookup returns CDR1 DFQATT and CDR2 SNEGSKA (reference sequence). The CDR3 bases are TGCAGTGCTAGACCACCGACAGCCGGGGCCAGCTCCTATAATTCACCCCTCCACTTT. Amino acid sequence: CSARPPTAGASSYNSPLHF.

Concerning this clonotype itself: A read error may be the cause here, since a much bigger clone is one base away. No conserved phenylalanine or tryptophan ends this CDR3, so it is likely a read error. CDR3 coding DNA: TGTGCCAGCTCACCACAACGACCGGGACAGGGGTCGGATCAGCCCCAGCATTCT. Amino acids: CASSPQRPGQGSDQPQHS. This chain joins TRBV18 and TRBJ1-5; 10 positions agree with TRBD1. The germline CDR1 and CDR2 sequences are KGHSH and LQKENI. V trimming: 1 base; J trimming: 5 bases; junction bases outside the gene matches: 11. CDR3 length: 18 amino acids.

The V call is TRBV11-1, the J call TRBJ2-5; 7 bases map to TRBD2. Germline assignment: CDR1 SGHAT and CDR2 FQDESV (reference sequence). The CDR3 consists of 17 residues. With V trimmed by 5 bases and J by 0 bases, 12 bases remained unmatched. CDR3 in amino acids: CASSILTGLPYQETQYF. CDR3 sequence (DNA): TGTGCCAGCAGCATCCTAACGGGACTACCGTACCAAGAGACCCAGTACTTC.

This clonotype has only a few counts. In nucleotides, the CDR3 is TGTGCCACCAGCAGAGATTCTTATGGCTACACCTTC. Residues: CATSRDSYGYTF. The chain employs TRBV15 and TRBJ1-2, with unresolved D. Germline loops: CDR1 LNHNV, CDR2 YYDKDF (reference sequence). Between the trimmed V and J ends, which lost 0 bases and 5 bases, there was a span of 4 bases. CDR3 length: 12 amino acids.

This clonotype was seen many times. The CDR3 sequence: CASSLVTGGTYEQYF. For the CDR3, the DNA is TGTGCCAGCAGCTTAGTAACGGGAGGGACCTACGAGCAGTACTTC. The V and J genes are TRBV7-2 and TRBJ2-7; 8 nucleotides agree with TRBD2. This CDR3 has 15 amino acids. Looked up from germline, CDR1 is SGHTA and CDR2 is FQGNSA. V shed 1 base and J 2 bases; nucleotides not matched to a gene: 4.

The sample holds many counts of this clonotype. The chain employs TRBV12-3 or TRBV12-4 and TRBJ2-1, with a weak D call TRBD2 (5 bases). Trimming shortened V by 3 bases and J by 7 bases, and 16 bases separated the two germline ends. The CDR3 covers 15 residues. In DNA, the CDR3 is TGTGCCAGCAGTTTTGATGAGAGCGGTAAGAATGAGCAGTTCTTC. Translated, it gives CASSFDESGKNEQFF.

The rearrangement joins TRBV24-1 to TRBJ2-1; TRBD1 agrees at 11 bases. Losses at the gene ends were 3 bases for V and 7 bases for J; bases not matched to a gene: 7. The CDR3 is 16 residues long. CDR1 is KGHDR, CDR2 SFDVKD, per germline. CDR3 loop: CATSDRDRGLENEQFF. As DNA, the CDR3 is TGTGCCACCAGTGATCGGGACAGGGGGTTAGAAAATGAGCAGTTCTTC.

The chain's CDR3 is CASSGLAAGTDTQYF. In nucleotides, the CDR3 is TGTGCCAGCAGCGGACTAGCGGCGGGCACAGATACGCAGTATTTT. The chain recombines TRBV12-3 or TRBV12-4 with TRBJ2-3; TRBD2 agrees at 10 bases. The CDR3 sequence is 15 residues long. V lost 6 bases to trimming and J lost 1 base; unmatched junction nucleotides: 4.